What follows are 7 T cell receptor beta chains derived from one specimen sequenced in a study of blood T cells in healthy people across ages. Together with a sample-barcoded 5' primer, a J-beta primer mix was included in a second PCR lasting 7 to 11 cycles. TCRdb reanalysed the 5' RACE reads using MiXCR and keeps one entry per CDR3 protein. The top ten clones hold 15% to 17% of a sample with around 670,000 distinct CDR3 sequences, about 30% of them seen once. The sequencing input was blood. The receptors derive from an elderly woman in good health.

This clonotype was counted ten times or more. The chain recombines TRBV5-1 with TRBJ2-7; 8 nucleotides align to TRBD1. V shed 4 bases, J shed 4 bases, and the junction held 7 bases outside the gene matches. CDR3 length: 14 residues. Germline V gene sequence: CDR1 SGHRS, CDR2 YFSETQ. CDR3 region: CASSTGTGGYEQYF. The CDR3 DNA is TGCGCCAGCAGCACCGGGACAGGAGGTTACGAGCAGTACTTC.

In this sample, this clonotype turned up many times. An end of the junction differs from the germline gene, which may be a read error. The rearrangement links TRBV20-1 to TRBJ1-6; TRBD1 might be the D (5 bases). This CDR3 is built from 15 residues. Germline lookup yields CDR1 DFQATT and CDR2 SNEGSKA (reference sequence). CDR3 sequence: CSVRGVGGYNSPLHF. CDR3 DNA: TGCAGTGTTAGAGGCGTCGGGGGCTATAATTCACCCCTCCACTTT.

This clonotype has at least ten counts. The chain has TRBV5-6 and TRBJ1-1, with D tentatively TRBD1 (6 bases). The V gene lost 4 bases and the J gene lost 6 bases, with 19 bases spanning the gap. This CDR3 has 15 residues. The germline V gene encodes CDR1 SGHDT and CDR2 YYEEEE. CDR3: CASSTARGLIAEAFF. In DNA, the CDR3 is TGTGCCAGCAGCACCGCCCGGGGGCTAATCGCTGAAGCTTTCTTT.

In its sample, this clonotype was seen a few times. This chain links TRBV7-8 with TRBJ2-7; TRBD2 might be the D (5 bases). V gave up 5 bases and J gave up 2 bases, with 13 bases separating them. Germline V gene lookup returns CDR1 SGHVS and CDR2 FQNEAQ. The CDR3 is 14 residues long. CDR3 bases: TGTGCCAGCAGCCCAACCGGGGTAGCCTACGAGCAGTACTTC. Translated: CASSPTGVAYEQYF.

The chain uses TRBV20-1 and TRBJ2-4; TRBD1 matches at 12 bases. The end of the DNA is better explained by TRBJ2-7, so the J call may be wrong. This CDR3 is built from 16 residues. Germline CDR1 reads DFQATT; CDR2 reads SNEGSKA (reference sequence). In DNA, the CDR3 is TGCAGTGCTGCACCGGGACAGGGGGCGAAAACTTACGAGCAGTACTTC. Its translation: CSAAPGQGAKTYEQYF.

The chain carries TRBV18 and TRBJ2-7; TRBD2 might be the D (5 bases). From germline, CDR1 is KGHSH and CDR2 LQKENI. V was trimmed by 1 base and J by 0 bases, leaving 10 bases between them. The CDR3 contains 15 residues. The CDR3 region has the DNA TGTGCCAGCTCACCACGGGAGCGGCTCTCCTACGAGCAGTACTTC. It yields the protein CASSPRERLSYEQYF.

At least ten counts were recorded for this clonotype. The chain is built from TRBV20-1 and TRBJ2-1; 14 positions agree with TRBD2. From germline, CDR1 is DFQATT and CDR2 SNEGSKA (reference sequence). J lost 3 bases, V lost 4 bases, and 8 bases had no gene match. This CDR3 has 17 residues. CDR3 in DNA: TGCAGTGCTACCTCCGGGACTAGCGGGGGAATCTACAATGAGCAGTTCTTC. Translated: CSATSGTSGGIYNEQFF.